The rows below give T cell receptor beta chains drawn from one sample of a study of PD-L1 blockade in urothelial cancer. TCRdb's copy holds only in-frame clones and misses some; the assay was immunoSEQ multiplex PCR. The table has 35,000 or so clones, around 82% seen once; the top ten hold around 14%. Sequencing was performed on PBMCs, taken around atezolizumab (anti-PD-L1) treatment. The receptors derive from a man aged 60 to 69 with urothelial cancer. CDR3s include the opening cysteine and the closing phenylalanine or tryptophan. D genes are given only for firm matches. Expanded clones are given a class, and other clones once, few, many or no size at all.

size | D | length | J | V | CDR3 | DNA
NA | TRBD2 | 16 | TRBJ2-7 | TRBV9 | CASSVAGAGGLLEQYF | TGTGCCAGCAGCGTAGCTGGAGCGGGAGGTTTATTGGAGCAGTACTTC
few | NA | 15 | TRBJ2-3 | TRBV5-1 | CASSLTATSTDTQYF | TGCGCCAGCAGCTTGACAGCTACTAGCACAGATACGCAGTATTTT
NA | TRBD1 | 15 | TRBJ2-7 | TRBV18 | CASSPRQGGTYEQYF | TGTGCCAGCTCACCAAGACAGGGGGGTACCTACGAGCAGTACTTC
NA | TRBD2 | 16 | TRBJ2-5 | TRBV4-3 | CASSQEQSSGQETQYF | TGCGCCAGCAGCCAAGAACAGTCTAGCGGCCAAGAGACCCAGTACTTC
NA | NA | 14 | TRBJ1-2 | TRBV6-6 | CASSRTSPSYGYTF | TGTGCCAGCAGTAGGACATCTCCTTCCTATGGCTACACCTTC
NA | NA | 16 | TRBJ2-1 | TRBV19 | CASSIFGGLSYNEQFF | TGTGCCAGTAGTATCTTTGGCGGGCTCTCCTACAATGAGCAGTTCTTC
NA | TRBD2 | 15 | TRBJ2-1 | TRBV9 | CASSVGTSGLFEQFF | TGTGCCAGCAGCGTAGGGACTAGCGGCCTCTTTGAGCAGTTCTTC
NA | NA | 13 | TRBJ2-5 | TRBV4-2 | CASSQDFLETQYF | TGTGCCAGCAGCCAAGACTTCCTAGAGACCCAGTACTTC
NA | NA | 11 | TRBJ2-1 | TRBV6-5 | CASSYGPDKLF | TGTGCCAGCAGTTACGGCCCGGACAAGCTCTTC
NA | NA | 18 | TRBJ2-6 | TRBV4-1 | CASSQITGGMPGANVLTF | TGCGCCAGCAGCCAAATTACCGGGGGAATGCCTGGGGCCAACGTCCTGACTTTC
NA | TRBD2 | 16 | TRBJ2-3 | TRBV11-2 | CASSLFSSGSTDTQYF | TGTGCCAGCAGCTTATTTAGTAGCGGGAGCACAGATACGCAGTATTTT
few | NA | 16 | TRBJ2-6 | TRBV28 | CASRQAGYSGANVLTF | TGTGCCAGCAGGCAAGCCGGGTATTCTGGGGCCAACGTCCTGACTTTC
medium-sized | TRBD1 | 15 | TRBJ1-6 | TRBV5-4 | CASSMQQGQNSPLHF | TGTGCCAGCAGCATGCAACAGGGGCAGAATTCACCCCTCCACTTT
NA | TRBD2 | 13 | TRBJ2-1 | TRBV30 | CAWAGLAYNEQFF | TGTGCCTGGGCGGGACTAGCCTACAATGAGCAGTTCTTC
NA | NA | 15 | TRBJ1-2 | TRBV19 | CASSSSSQGFYGYTF | TGTGCCAGTAGTTCTTCTTCCCAGGGGTTCTATGGCTACACCTTC
NA | TRBD1 | 14 | TRBJ2-2 | TRBV5-1 | CASSGTGNTGELFF | TGCGCCAGCAGCGGGACAGGGAACACCGGGGAGCTGTTTTTT
NA | TRBD1 | 13 | TRBJ2-2 | TRBV6-4 | CASRTGQIGELFF | TGTGCCAGTAGGACAGGGCAGATCGGGGAGCTGTTTTTT
NA | NA | 18 | TRBJ2-1 | TRBV4-1 | CASRPERPGHSSYNEQFF | TGCGCCAGCAGACCTGAAAGGCCGGGACACAGCTCCTACAATGAGCAGTTCTTC
NA | NA | 14 | TRBJ2-3 | TRBV19 | CASSPPRVSDTQYF | TGTGCCAGTAGTCCCCCAAGAGTCTCAGATACGCAGTATTTT
NA | TRBD1 | 14 | TRBJ1-2 | TRBV6-5 | CASSLGQGGLGYTF | TGTGCCAGCAGCCTGGGACAGGGAGGTCTTGGCTACACCTTC
NA | NA | 15 | TRBJ1-3 | TRBV30 | CACMTDSVRGNTIYF | TGTGCCTGTATGACTGACAGTGTTCGTGGAAACACCATATATTTT
NA | TRBD2 | 16 | TRBJ2-7 | TRBV5-6 | CASSETSGSASYEQYF | TGTGCCAGCAGCGAGACTAGCGGGAGTGCCTCCTACGAGCAGTACTTC
NA | NA | 15 | TRBJ1-5 | TRBV18 | CASSPNSLLNQPQHF | TGTGCCAGCTCACCGAACAGCCTTTTGAATCAGCCCCAGCATTTT
NA | TRBD1 | 14 | TRBJ2-7 | TRBV4-2 | CASSQGQGTYEQYF | TGTGCCAGCAGCCAAGGACAGGGAACCTACGAGCAGTACTTC
NA | NA | 16 | TRBJ2-1 | TRBV5-1 | CASSLQGGPLGNEQFF | TGCGCCAGCAGCTTGCAAGGGGGACCCTTGGGCAATGAGCAGTTCTTC
NA | NA | 13 | TRBJ2-3 | TRBV7-3 | CASSLLYTDTQYF | TGTGCCAGCAGCTTACTTTACACAGATACGCAGTATTTT
NA | NA | 18 | TRBJ1-5 | TRBV4-2 | CASSQGGVSLPSNQPQHF | TGTGCCAGCAGCCAAGGGGGGGTCAGCTTACCTAGCAATCAGCCCCAGCATTTT
NA | NA | 14 | TRBJ1-3 | TRBV2 | CASSDPGSGNTIYF | TGTGCCAGCAGTGATCCAGGGTCGGGAAACACCATATATTTT
NA | TRBD1 | 13 | TRBJ1-5 | TRBV10-3 | CATHGQGNQPQHF | TGTGCCACTCACGGACAGGGCAATCAGCCCCAGCATTTT
NA | NA | 14 | TRBJ1-4 | TRBV19 | CASSVARFGEKLFF | TGTGCCAGCAGCGTGGCGAGGTTCGGGGAAAAACTGTTTTTT
NA | TRBD2 | 14 | TRBJ2-1 | TRBV7-2 | CASRIRGGIDEQFF | TGTGCCAGCAGAATCCGGGGGGGTATCGATGAGCAGTTCTTC
NA | NA | 17 | TRBJ2-1 | TRBV7-2 | CASSLAGKSSSYNEQFF | TGTGCCAGCAGCTTAGCGGGCAAGTCGTCCTCCTACAATGAGCAGTTCTTC
NA | NA | 16 | TRBJ2-3 | TRBV5-6 | CASSLMDYYFADTQYF | TGTGCCAGCAGCTTGATGGACTACTATTTTGCAGATACGCAGTATTTT
once | TRBD1 | 14 | TRBJ1-2 | TRBV5-1 | CASSQQGQSYGYTF | TGCGCCAGCAGCCAGCAGGGACAGTCTTATGGCTACACCTTC
NA | NA | 13 | TRBJ1-3 | TRBV6-1 | CASCPRAGNTIYF | TGTGCCAGCTGTCCGCGGGCTGGAAACACCATATATTTT
NA | NA | 11 | TRBJ2-5 | TRBV2 | CASSERETQYF | TGTGCCAGCAGTGAACGGGAGACCCAGTACTTC
NA | TRBD1 | 13 | TRBJ2-7 | TRBV10-3 | CAISRDRGQEQYF | TGTGCCATCAGCCGGGACAGGGGGCAAGAGCAGTACTTC
NA | TRBD1 | 16 | TRBJ1-2 | TRBV5-1 | CASSGGGTGLNYGYTF | TGCGCCAGCAGCGGAGGGGGGACAGGGCTTAACTATGGCTACACCTTC
NA | TRBD1 | 15 | TRBJ1-1 | TRBV5-1 | CASSSVQGEDTEAFF | TGCGCCAGCAGCTCAGTCCAGGGGGAGGACACTGAAGCTTTCTTT
once | NA | 16 | TRBJ2-2 | TRBV6-5 | CASSLLQGANTGELFF | TGTGCCAGCAGTTTATTGCAGGGTGCGAACACCGGGGAGCTGTTTTTT
NA | NA | 14 | TRBJ2-5 | TRBV28 | CASSLWGQGETQYF | TGTGCCAGCAGTTTATGGGGGCAGGGTGAGACCCAGTACTTC
NA | TRBD1 | 15 | TRBJ1-5 | TRBV4-3 | CASSRTGESNQPQHF | TGCGCCAGCAGCCGGACAGGGGAAAGCAATCAGCCCCAGCATTTT
NA | TRBD2 | 13 | TRBJ2-3 | TRBV7-3 | CASSFGLAGGQYF | TGTGCCAGCAGCTTCGGACTAGCGGGAGGGCAGTATTTT
NA | NA | 16 | TRBJ2-7 | TRBV18 | CASSPLLFGGGGEQYF | TGTGCCAGCTCACCGCTCTTGTTCGGAGGAGGAGGGGAGCAGTACTTC
NA | NA | 15 | TRBJ2-2 | TRBV13 | CASSPQVRHTGELFF | TGTGCCAGCAGCCCACAGGTCCGGCACACCGGGGAGCTGTTTTTT
once | TRBD2 | 16 | TRBJ2-3 | TRBV5-5 | CASSRGLAESTDTQYF | TGTGCCAGCAGCCGTGGGCTAGCGGAGAGCACAGATACGCAGTATTTT
few | NA | 16 | TRBJ2-5 | TRBV11-3 | CASSLRGGRGQETQYF | TGTGCCAGCAGCCTTCGCGGGGGTAGGGGGCAAGAGACCCAGTACTTC